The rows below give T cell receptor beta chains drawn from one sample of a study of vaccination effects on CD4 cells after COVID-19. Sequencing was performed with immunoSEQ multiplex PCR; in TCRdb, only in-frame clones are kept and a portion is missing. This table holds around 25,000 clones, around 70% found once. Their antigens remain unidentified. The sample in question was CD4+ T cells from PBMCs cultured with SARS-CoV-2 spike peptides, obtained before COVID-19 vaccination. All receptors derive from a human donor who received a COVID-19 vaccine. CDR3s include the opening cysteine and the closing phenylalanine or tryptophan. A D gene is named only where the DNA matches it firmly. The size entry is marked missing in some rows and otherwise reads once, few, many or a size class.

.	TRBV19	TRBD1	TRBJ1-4	TGTGCCAGTAGCCTCTCCGGGACAGGGTATGAAAAACTGTTTTTT	CASSLSGTGYEKLFF
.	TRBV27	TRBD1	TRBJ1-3	TGTGCCAGCAGCCTCACGTTCACCGGGACAGGAAGAAACACCATATATTTT	CASSLTFTGTGRNTIYF
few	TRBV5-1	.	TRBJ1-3	TGCGCCAGCAGCTTGGCGCCAGGGAGCGCAAACACCATATATTTT	CASSLAPGSANTIYF
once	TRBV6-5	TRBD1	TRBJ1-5	TGTGCCAGCAGTTACTCGCGTACAGGGGGTGGACAGCCCCAGCATTTT	CASSYSRTGGGQPQHF
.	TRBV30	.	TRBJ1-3	TGTGCCTGGAGGGCGGCGGCGAACACCATATATTTT	CAWRAAANTIYF
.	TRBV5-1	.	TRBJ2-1	TGCGCCAGCAGCTCCTCTCCGGGGGTGACCTACAATGAGCAGTTCTTC	CASSSSPGVTYNEQFF
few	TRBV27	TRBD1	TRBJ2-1	TGTGCCAGCAGTCGACAGGGGGTCTCCTACAATGAGCAGTTCTTC	CASSRQGVSYNEQFF
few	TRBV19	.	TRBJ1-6	TGTGCCAGTATTAGTAGTCGAAGCTCCTATAATTCACCCCTCCACTTT	CASISSRSSYNSPLHF
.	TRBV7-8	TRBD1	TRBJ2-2	TGTGCCAGCAGCTCGAGCAGGGGGTTTAACACCGGGGAGCTGTTTTTT	CASSSSRGFNTGELFF
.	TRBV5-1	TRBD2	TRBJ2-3	TGCGCCAGCAGTACTCTCGGGGGGGACAACACAGATACGCAGTATTTT	CASSTLGGDNTDTQYF
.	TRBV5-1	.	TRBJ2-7	TGCGCCAGCAGCTTGGATGGGTCCTACGAGCAGTACTTC	CASSLDGSYEQYF
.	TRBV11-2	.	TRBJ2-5	TGTGCCAGCAGCTTAGCCAGGGTTGATTGGATCCAAGAGACCCAGTACTTC	CASSLARVDWIQETQYF
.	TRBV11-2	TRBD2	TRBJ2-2	TGTGCCAGCAGCTTTAGGCAACGGGCTAGCGGGATGCGGGAGCTGTTTTTT	CASSFRQRASGMRELFF
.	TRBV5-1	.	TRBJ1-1	TGCGCCAGCAGCATCCAAGGGTTCTCGCCCTTTGAAGCTTTCTTT	CASSIQGFSPFEAFF
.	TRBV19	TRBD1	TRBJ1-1	TGTGCCAGTAGGGGGGCAGGGGGCACTGAAGCTTTCTTT	CASRGAGGTEAFF
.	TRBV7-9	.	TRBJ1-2	TGTGCCAGCAGCTTAGGTATTACAGAGGATGGCTACACCTTC	CASSLGITEDGYTF
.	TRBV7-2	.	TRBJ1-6	TGTGCCAGCAGTACAGGGTTACGATCACCCCTCCACTTT	CASSTGLRSPLHF
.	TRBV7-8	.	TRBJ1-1	TGTGCCAGCAGCTTAGGGGCCTGGGGCACTGAAGCTTTCTTT	CASSLGAWGTEAFF
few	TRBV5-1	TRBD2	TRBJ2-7	TGCGCCAGCAGCCCAGTCCTAGCGGGGGACTACGAGCAGTACTTC	CASSPVLAGDYEQYF
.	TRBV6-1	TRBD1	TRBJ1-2	TGTGCCACCGGACAGGGCGACTATGGCTACACCTTC	CATGQGDYGYTF
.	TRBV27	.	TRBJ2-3	TGTGCCAGCAGTTTTACATCAGATACGCAGTATTTT	CASSFTSDTQYF
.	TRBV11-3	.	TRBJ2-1	TGTGCCAGCAGCTTAGGGATCTATGAGCAGTTCTTC	CASSLGIYEQFF
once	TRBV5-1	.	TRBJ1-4	TGCGCCAGCACGCAGGGAAGGGGTACAAATGAAAAACTGTTTTTT	CASTQGRGTNEKLFF
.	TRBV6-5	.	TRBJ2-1	TGTGCCAGCAGTCCCTTTGACAATGAGCAGTTCTTC	CASSPFDNEQFF
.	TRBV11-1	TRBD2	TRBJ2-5	TGTGCCAGCAGCCCGGCGGGAGCGAAGCAGACCCAGTACTTC	CASSPAGAKQTQYF
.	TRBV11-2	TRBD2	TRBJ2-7	TGTGCCAGCAGCTTCCTAGCGGGGGCCGAATACGAGCAGTACTTC	CASSFLAGAEYEQYF
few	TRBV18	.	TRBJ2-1	TGTGCCAGCTCACCACAGGGTTATGAGCAGTTCTTC	CASSPQGYEQFF
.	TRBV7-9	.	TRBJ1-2	TGTGCCAGCAGCGAGGGCGCAAACTATGGCTACACCTTC	CASSEGANYGYTF
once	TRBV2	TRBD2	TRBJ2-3	TGTGCCAGCAGTGAAGGGGGACTAGCGGGATCGGATACGCAGTATTTT	CASSEGGLAGSDTQYF
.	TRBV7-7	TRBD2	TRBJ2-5	TGTGCCAGCAGCATCGGACTAGCGGGGGGGCGTGAGACCCAGTACTTC	CASSIGLAGGRETQYF
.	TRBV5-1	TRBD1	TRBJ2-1	TGCGCCAGCAGCTTGCCCGGGACAGGGGGCAATGAGCAGTTCTTC	CASSLPGTGGNEQFF
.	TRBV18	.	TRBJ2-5	TGTGCCAGCTCCCGGACCTACTCGGACCAAGAGACCCAGTACTTC	CASSRTYSDQETQYF
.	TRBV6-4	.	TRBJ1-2	TGTGCCAGCAGTAGCGACAATAACTATGGCTACACCTTC	CASSSDNNYGYTF
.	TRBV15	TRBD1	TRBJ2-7	TGTGCCACCAGCCCGGGACAGGAGTACGAGCAGTACTTC	CATSPGQEYEQYF
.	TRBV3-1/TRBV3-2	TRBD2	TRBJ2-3	TGTGCCAGCAGCCCCGGGGGGGCCATCCTACCAGATACGCAGTATTTT	CASSPGGAILPDTQYF
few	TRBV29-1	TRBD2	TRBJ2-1	TGCAGCGTTGAAGAAGTAGCGGGGGGGCCTCCGCAGTTCTTC	CSVEEVAGGPPQFF
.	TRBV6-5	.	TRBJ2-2	TGTGCCAGCAGTTACCAGACGAACACCGGGGAGCTGTTTTTT	CASSYQTNTGELFF
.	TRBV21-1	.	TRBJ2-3	TGTGCCAGCGTCGAACCGGGACAGCACACAGATACGCAGTATTTT	CASVEPGQHTDTQYF
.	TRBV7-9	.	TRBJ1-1	TGTGCCAGCAGCTTCAAGGGGAACACTGAAGCTTTCTTT	CASSFKGNTEAFF
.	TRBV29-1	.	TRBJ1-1	TGCAGCGTTGAACGGGAATTGAACACTGAAGCTTTCTTT	CSVERELNTEAFF
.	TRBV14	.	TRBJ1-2	TGTGCCAGCAGCCAAGTAGGGGGGATGGCCTATGGCTACACCTTC	CASSQVGGMAYGYTF
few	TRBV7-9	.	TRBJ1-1	TGTGCCAGCAGCCCCCAGGCATCCCCTGAAGCTTTCTTT	CASSPQASPEAFF
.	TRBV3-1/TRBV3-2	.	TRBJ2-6	TGTGCCAGCAGTCTTCGGCGGGACTCTGGGGCCAACGTCCTGACTTTC	CASSLRRDSGANVLTF
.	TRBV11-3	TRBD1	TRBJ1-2	TGTGCCAGCAGCTTAGATCTGAGGACAGGGCGGAACTATGGCTACACCTTC	CASSLDLRTGRNYGYTF
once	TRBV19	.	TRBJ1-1	TGTGCCAGTAGTATTGGGAACACTGAAGCTTTCTTT	CASSIGNTEAFF
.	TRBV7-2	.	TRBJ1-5	TGTGCCAGCAGCCTACAGGGAGATAGCAATCAGCCCCAGCATTTT	CASSLQGDSNQPQHF
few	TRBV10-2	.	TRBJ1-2	TGCGCCAGCAGTATAGGGGAGGGACGTGGCTACACCTTC	CASSIGEGRGYTF
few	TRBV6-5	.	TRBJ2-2	TGTGCCAGCAGGGTTTCCGGGAACACCGGGGAGCTGTTTTTT	CASRVSGNTGELFF
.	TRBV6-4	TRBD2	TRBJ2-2	TGTGCCAGCAGTGTTAGCGGGGCGAACACCGGGGAGCTGTTTTTT	CASSVSGANTGELFF
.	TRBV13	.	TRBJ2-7	TGTGCCAGCAGCAATAGGGATCTTTACTACGAGCAGTACTTC	CASSNRDLYYEQYF
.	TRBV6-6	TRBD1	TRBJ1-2	TGTGCCAGCACTAAAATCTTGGACAGGGGTTATGGCTACACCTTC	CASTKILDRGYGYTF
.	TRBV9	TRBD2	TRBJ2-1	TGTGCCAGCAGCGTAGAAGGAGCGGGAGCTTTCTACAATGAGCAGTTCTTC	CASSVEGAGAFYNEQFF
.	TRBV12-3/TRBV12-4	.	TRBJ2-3	TGTGCCAGCACGTCCTGGGGCTCAGATACGCAGTATTTT	CASTSWGSDTQYF
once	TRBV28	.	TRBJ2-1	TGTGCCAGCAGTTCGCCGGGGACAGCGGGAAACAATGAGCAGTTCTTC	CASSSPGTAGNNEQFF
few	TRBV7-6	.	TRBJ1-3	TGTGCCAGCAGCTTACTTGCGGGCTCTGGAAACACCATATATTTT	CASSLLAGSGNTIYF
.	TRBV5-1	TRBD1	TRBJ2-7	TGCGCCAGCAGCCCCCGACAGGGGAGCTACGAGCAGTACTTC	CASSPRQGSYEQYF
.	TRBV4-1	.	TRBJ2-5	TGCGCCAGCAGCCCCCTGGGAGGAAGCCTCCAAGAGACCCAGTACTTC	CASSPLGGSLQETQYF
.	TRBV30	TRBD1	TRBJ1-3	TGTGCAAGGGGACAGGGGGCGACCCTAAGCTCTGGAAACACCATATATTTT	CARGQGATLSSGNTIYF
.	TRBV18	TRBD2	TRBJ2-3	TGTGCCAGCTCACCACCGAGGACTAGCGGGGTCACAGATACGCAGTATTTT	CASSPPRTSGVTDTQYF